This TCR beta chain originates from a study of early T cells in non-severe SARS-CoV-2 infection. This clonotype ranks as medium-sized (0.01 to 0.1%). CDR3 length equals 16 residues. V dropped 1 base and J dropped 0 bases, with 13 bases sitting between them. Per the germline V gene, CDR1 is DFQATT and CDR2 is SNEGSKA (reference sequence). Attachment of unique molecular identifiers was made to individual cDNA molecules. TCRdb passed the 5' RACE reads through MiXCR, listing each CDR3 protein once. The sample records around 70,000 distinct CDR3 sequences, 8% to 9.5% being singletons. The chain recombines TRBV20-1 with TRBJ2-1, with D maybe TRBD1 (6 bases). The sample consisted of whole blood. The receptor was isolated from an adult who was a healthcare worker with PCR-confirmed SARS-CoV-2 infection or an uninfected control (not recorded which). As DNA, the CDR3 is TGCAGTGCTAGAGTTCGACCGGGACACTCCTACAATGAGCAGTTCTTC. Translated, it gives CSARVRPGHSYNEQFF.